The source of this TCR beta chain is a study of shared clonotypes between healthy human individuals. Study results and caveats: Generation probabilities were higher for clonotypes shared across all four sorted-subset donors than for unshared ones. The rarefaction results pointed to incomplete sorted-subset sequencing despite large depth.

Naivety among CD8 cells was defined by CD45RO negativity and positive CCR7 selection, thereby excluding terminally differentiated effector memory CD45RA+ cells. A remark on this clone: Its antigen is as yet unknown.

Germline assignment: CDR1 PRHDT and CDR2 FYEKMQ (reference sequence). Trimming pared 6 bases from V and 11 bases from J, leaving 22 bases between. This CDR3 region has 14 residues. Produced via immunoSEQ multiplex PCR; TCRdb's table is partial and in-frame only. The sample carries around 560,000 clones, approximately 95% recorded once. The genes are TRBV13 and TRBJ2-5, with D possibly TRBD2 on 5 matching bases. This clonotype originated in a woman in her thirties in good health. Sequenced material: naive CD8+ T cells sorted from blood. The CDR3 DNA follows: TGTGCCAGCAGGGTCGGTTTCGGACCTGGGGAGCAGTACTTC. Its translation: CASRVGFGPGEQYF.